A selection of T cell receptor beta chains follows, all from one sample in a study of blood T cell repertoires in COVID-19. Sequencing used immunoSEQ multiplex PCR; TCRdb keeps in-frame clones, though not all of them. Of a few hundred thousand clones in the sample, around 87% were seen once. The specimen sequenced was PBMCs or T cells enriched from blood (not recorded which). The receptors come from a woman between 40 and 50 years old who had recovered from COVID-19. The CDR3 runs from the conserved cysteine through the conserved F or W. A D gene is named only where the DNA matches it firmly. Not all rows give a size; the values are once, few, many and, for expanded clones, a class.

CDR3nt	CDR3aa	j_gene	len	v_gene	abundance	d_gene
TGTGCCAGCAGCTTAAGGGCCAGGGAAATGGGAGAGACCCAGTACTTC	CASSLRAREMGETQYF	TRBJ2-5	16	TRBV11-2	.	.
TGTGCCAGTACAGGGCTTACATCAAACTATGGCTACACCTTC	CASTGLTSNYGYTF	TRBJ1-2	14	TRBV19	.	.
TGCGCCAGCAGCCAACAGCGGGAGGGCTTTGAGCAGTACTTC	CASSQQREGFEQYF	TRBJ2-7	14	TRBV4-3	.	TRBD2
TGTGCCAGCAGTTTGCGACGGGAGGAAGCTTTCTTT	CASSLRREEAFF	TRBJ1-1	12	TRBV12-3/TRBV12-4	.	.
TGTGCCAGCAGTTACTCGGGGCTAGCGGCCCCAGGGACGCAGTATTTT	CASSYSGLAAPGTQYF	TRBJ2-3	16	TRBV6-5	.	TRBD2
TGTGCCAGCAGCAAATTAAGGGGGACAGGGAACACCGGGGAGCTGTTTTTT	CASSKLRGTGNTGELFF	TRBJ2-2	17	TRBV21-1	.	.
TGTGCCAGCATGGGCTACGCCTCCTACAATGAGCAGTTCTTC	CASMGYASYNEQFF	TRBJ2-1	14	TRBV2	.	.
TGTGCCAGCAGTTTCGACGGGAGGATCTACGAGCAGTACTTC	CASSFDGRIYEQYF	TRBJ2-7	14	TRBV27	.	TRBD2
TGCGCCAGCAGCCAAGATCGCCTCCTAGCGGGAGTTGTTAATACGCAGTATTTT	CASSQDRLLAGVVNTQYF	TRBJ2-3	18	TRBV4-1	once	TRBD2
TGTGCCAGCAGCTTTGTCGGAGAGACCCAGTACTTC	CASSFVGETQYF	TRBJ2-5	12	TRBV5-4	.	.
TGTGCCAGCAGCTTAAGAGGTCGGGACAGTTCAGGCTATGGCTACACCTTC	CASSLRGRDSSGYGYTF	TRBJ1-2	17	TRBV7-9	.	TRBD1
TGTGCCAGCAGTACTAGCGGGAGGAATAATGAGCAGTTCTTC	CASSTSGRNNEQFF	TRBJ2-1	14	TRBV6-2/TRBV6-3	.	TRBD2
TGTGCCAGCAGTGGGTCACTGGACGGGGTCCAAGAGACCCAGTACTTC	CASSGSLDGVQETQYF	TRBJ2-5	16	TRBV2	.	.
TGTGCCAGCAGCCGACCGGGACAGGGCTCCTATAATTCACCCCTCCACTTT	CASSRPGQGSYNSPLHF	TRBJ1-6	17	TRBV11-2	.	TRBD1
TGTGCCAGCAGCCCCGGACAGGGGGCCCCGTACACCGGGGAGCTGTTTTTT	CASSPGQGAPYTGELFF	TRBJ2-2	17	TRBV5-6	.	TRBD1
TGCGCCAGCAGCCCGGCGGACAGGGGCCGCGAGCAGTACTTC	CASSPADRGREQYF	TRBJ2-7	14	TRBV5-1	.	TRBD1
TGTGCCAGCAGCTTATTTGCTAGCGGGCCCTCCGAGCAGTACTTC	CASSLFASGPSEQYF	TRBJ2-7	15	TRBV7-9	.	TRBD2
TGTGCCAGCTCCCGCAGCAGGGGGCCAGAGACCCAGTACTTC	CASSRSRGPETQYF	TRBJ2-5	14	TRBV18	.	TRBD1
TGTGCCAGTAGTACATCACAGGTAATCGGTGGCTACACCTTC	CASSTSQVIGGYTF	TRBJ1-2	14	TRBV19	.	.
TGTGCCAGCAGCCGGACAGGGTCTGGGGCCAACGTCCTGACTTTC	CASSRTGSGANVLTF	TRBJ2-6	15	TRBV5-8	.	TRBD1
TGTGCCAGCAGCTCCGGGACAGTCTCCTACGAGCAGTACTTC	CASSSGTVSYEQYF	TRBJ2-7	14	TRBV7-2	.	TRBD1
TGTGCCATCAGTGAGGCCCAGAGGGACACTGAAGCTTTCTTT	CAISEAQRDTEAFF	TRBJ1-1	14	TRBV10-3	.	.
TGTGCCTGGAAGGGGATCCCGGTAGCGGGAGACCGCTCCTACAATGAGCAGTTCTTC	CAWKGIPVAGDRSYNEQFF	TRBJ2-1	19	TRBV30	.	TRBD2
TGTGCCAGCAGCCACTCCGGACTAGCGGCAGATACGCAGTATTTT	CASSHSGLAADTQYF	TRBJ2-3	15	TRBV6-5	.	TRBD2
TGTGCCATCCGGACAGGGAATTCACCCCTCCACTTT	CAIRTGNSPLHF	TRBJ1-6	12	TRBV10-3	.	TRBD1
TGTGCCAGTAAACTTAGGGACAGGCAAGGGTATAGCAATCAGCCCCAGCATTTT	CASKLRDRQGYSNQPQHF	TRBJ1-5	18	TRBV19	.	TRBD1